This TCR beta chain derives from a study of blood T cell repertoires in COVID-19 (dated by TCRdb to the early 2020s). Concerning the study at large: The collaborator samples originated in the United States, Italy and Spain and spanned the acute and convalescent phases of COVID-19. Where available, HLA class I and class II types were obtained from metadata supplied by the sample provider rather than from assay-based typing. The sample metadata nearly always contained a de-identified subject ID, COVID-19 status, age in years and sex. Deeply sampled blood TCRbeta repertoires from subjects exposed to, actively infected with, or recovered from COVID-19 were included in the dataset. The material from the prospective study consisted of cDNA or gDNA derived from T cells, B-cell-depleted T cells, or PBMCs. Samples came from the ongoing ImmuneRACE study (first 160 participants) plus 1,254 subjects from 6 global collaborators. The repertoires were released in a freely available public database intended as a resource for research on the immune response to SARS-CoV-2. Beyond this particular receptor, the publication reports: The amount of clinical and demographic metadata varied by source and participant and was provided uncurated.

Turning to this clone: Its antigen target is currently unknown. Base qualities are missing; no much larger clone stands one base away.

Whole blood was collected in K2EDTA tubes by collaborating institutions according to the institutions' own protocols. For TCRbeta analysis, collaborators shipped samples as frozen whole blood, isolated PBMCs, or DNA extracted from either of those sample types. TCRbeta CDR3 regions were amplified from genomic DNA using the immunoSEQ Assay, a bias-controlled multiplex PCR. The authors' analysis ran thus. The number of nucleated cells in each sample was estimated from the amplification of reference gene primers within the assay. Sequence reads were collapsed and filtered to measure the absolute abundance of every unique TCRbeta CDR3 rearrangement. For each sample, productive Simpson clonality was calculated by taking the square root of Simpson's diversity index across productive rearrangements. TCRdb carries this immuneACCESS record with in-frame sequences only. Its versions omit some clonotypes, under half of them owing to an unresolved V gene in the studies checked, with the rest unexplained. That table is the source of V, J and clone size, and D and trimming were worked out from the DNA. The sample has 200,000 to 300,000 clones on record, 85% to 90% of them singletons. The ten largest clones capture approximately 4% of the sample.

The CDR3, from cysteine to phenylalanine, totals 16 residues. Only the CDR3 portion is preserved as DNA: 48 bases, with reading frame beginning at the first base. Compared with germline, V lacks 1 base and J lacks 0 bases; bases without a gene match: 1. CDR1 KGHDR and CDR2 SFDVKD were looked up in the germline V gene. The rearranged chain carries TRBV24-1 and TRBJ2-2; 7 central nucleotides agree with TRBD1. The receptor comes from a woman aged 35 to 49 with acute or convalescent COVID-19. Sequences were obtained from peripheral blood. The DNA reads as follows: TGTGCCACCAGTGATTTAACAGGGGCGAACACCGGGGAGCTGTTTTTT. This gives the protein CATSDLTGANTGELFF.